A selection of T cell receptor beta chains follows, all from one sample in a study of shared clonotypes between healthy human individuals. Assay: immunoSEQ multiplex PCR; the TCRdb copy retains only in-frame clones and omits some. The repertoire has over a million clones, about 80% of them found once; the top ten carry 0.61%. Sequencing was done on a sample of memory CD4+ T cells from PBMCs. These receptors were collected from a young man in good health. Some clones in this sample may be carry-over from other donors' samples. Each CDR3 is given with its conserved first and last residue. A D gene is named only where the DNA matches it firmly.

TRBJ2-1 TRBV27 TRBD1 CASTGQVPNEQFF
TRBJ2-6 TRBV9 - CASSVGTAGANVLTF
TRBJ2-7 TRBV5-1 - CASRAESYEQYF
TRBJ1-5 TRBV29-1 TRBD1 CSVQGTGGNQPQHF
TRBJ1-3 TRBV4-2 - CASSPQQEAGNTIYF
TRBJ1-2 TRBV14 - CASSPGLAVPYGYTF
TRBJ1-1 TRBV7-9 TRBD1 CASSLDGQGAREDTEAFF
TRBJ2-6 TRBV18 TRBD1 CASSRTGVLSGANVLTF
TRBJ1-2 TRBV5-4 TRBD1 CASSSRQGAGNYGYTF
TRBJ2-3 TRBV11-2 TRBD2 CASSRRGLALDTQYF
TRBJ1-5 TRBV2 - CASSPGVLNQPQHF
TRBJ2-2 TRBV7-2 - CASSPSWGAGELFF
TRBJ2-1 TRBV5-5 - CASSRLGESNEQFF
TRBJ1-3 TRBV6-5 - CASRPRVLGNTIYF
TRBJ2-2 TRBV19 TRBD2 CASSIPSGKGNTGELFF
TRBJ1-4 TRBV30 - CAWSADKQGTNEKLFF
TRBJ1-4 TRBV5-1 TRBD1 CASSLVPGTDEKLFF
TRBJ1-2 TRBV28 - CASSLSDYGYTF
TRBJ2-3 TRBV15 TRBD2 CATSRESSGTSGNTQYF
TRBJ2-7 TRBV2 - CASSQIVYEQYF
TRBJ2-7 TRBV28 - CASSLGEQYF
TRBJ2-5 TRBV5-5 - CASSTRGETQYF
TRBJ1-3 TRBV5-1 - CASSGSGFGSGNTIYF
TRBJ1-2 TRBV28 - CASRQTYPFSNYGYTF
TRBJ2-7 TRBV6-5 TRBD2 CASNTLAGGPREQYF
TRBJ1-5 TRBV7-9 - CASSFAFHQPQHF
TRBJ2-7 TRBV27 TRBD1 CASSTRTGSYEQYF
TRBJ1-1 TRBV4-1 - CASSQVGLLNTEAFF
TRBJ2-3 TRBV5-1 TRBD1 CASSWGTGVAHTDTQYF
TRBJ1-1 TRBV30 - CAWSRGGTEAFF
TRBJ1-1 TRBV29-1 - CSAARVWGNTEAFF
TRBJ1-5 TRBV5-6 - CASSLSLSNQPQHF
TRBJ2-1 TRBV5-4 TRBD2 CASSQGPAGGGYTNEQFF
TRBJ2-7 TRBV7-2 - CASSSPLLYEQYF
TRBJ1-5 TRBV27 - CATSGGGGNQPQHF
TRBJ1-1 TRBV29-1 - CSVLYTEAFF
TRBJ2-3 TRBV5-4 - CASSSTGSTDTQYF
TRBJ1-5 TRBV28 - CASGVIGNQPQHF
TRBJ2-7 TRBV5-6 TRBD1 CASSHRQGFYYEQYF
TRBJ2-6 TRBV5-1 - CASSPDGYSGANVLTF
TRBJ1-1 TRBV10-3 - CATGDGNTEAFF
TRBJ1-2 TRBV5-4 - CASRRAGWGLEGYTF
TRBJ2-3 TRBV27 - CASWDSTDTQYF
TRBJ2-2 TRBV5-6 - CASSLGYTGELFF
TRBJ2-3 TRBV4-1 TRBD2 CASSQGPGTSVTDTQYF
TRBJ2-1 TRBV4-1 TRBD2 CASSQNRVAGTSGYNEQFF
TRBJ1-1 TRBV2 - CASRGLMGNTEAFF
TRBJ2-7 TRBV9 TRBD2 CASSVGPSGSDEQYF
TRBJ1-1 TRBV11-2 - CASGHPGGAEAFF